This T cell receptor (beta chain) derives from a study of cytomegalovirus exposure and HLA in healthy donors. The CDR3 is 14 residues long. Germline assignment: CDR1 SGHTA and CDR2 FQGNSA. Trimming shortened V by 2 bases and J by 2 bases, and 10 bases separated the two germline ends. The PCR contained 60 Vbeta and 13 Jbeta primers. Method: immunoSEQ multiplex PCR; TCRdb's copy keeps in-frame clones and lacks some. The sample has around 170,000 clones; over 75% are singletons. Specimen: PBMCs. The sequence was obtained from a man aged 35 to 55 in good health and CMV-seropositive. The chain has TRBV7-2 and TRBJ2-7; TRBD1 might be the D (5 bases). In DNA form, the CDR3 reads TGTGCCAGCAGCTTAAGTGGACAAGCCTACGAGCAGTACTTC. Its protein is CASSLSGQAYEQYF.